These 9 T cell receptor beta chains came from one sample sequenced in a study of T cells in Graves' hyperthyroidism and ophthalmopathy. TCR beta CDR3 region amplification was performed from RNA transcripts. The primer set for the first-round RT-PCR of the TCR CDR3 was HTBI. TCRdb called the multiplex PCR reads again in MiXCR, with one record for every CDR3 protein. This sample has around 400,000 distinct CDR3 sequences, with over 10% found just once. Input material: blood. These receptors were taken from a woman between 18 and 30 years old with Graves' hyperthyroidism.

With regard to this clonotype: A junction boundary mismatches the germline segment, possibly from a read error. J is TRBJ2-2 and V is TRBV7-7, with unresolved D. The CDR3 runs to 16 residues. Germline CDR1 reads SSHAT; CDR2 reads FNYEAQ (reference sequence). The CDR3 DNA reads TGTGCTAGCAGCTTAGGTTTCGGCGCGAGTACCGGGGAGCTGTTTTTT. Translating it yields CASSLGFGASTGELFF.

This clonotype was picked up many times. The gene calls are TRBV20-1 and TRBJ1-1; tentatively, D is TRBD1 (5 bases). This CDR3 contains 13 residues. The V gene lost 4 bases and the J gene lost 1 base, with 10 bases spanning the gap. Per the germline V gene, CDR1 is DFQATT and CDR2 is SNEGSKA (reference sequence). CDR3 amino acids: CSAISTGNTEAFF. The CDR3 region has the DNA TGCAGTGCTATAAGTACAGGGAACACTGAAGCTTTCTTT.

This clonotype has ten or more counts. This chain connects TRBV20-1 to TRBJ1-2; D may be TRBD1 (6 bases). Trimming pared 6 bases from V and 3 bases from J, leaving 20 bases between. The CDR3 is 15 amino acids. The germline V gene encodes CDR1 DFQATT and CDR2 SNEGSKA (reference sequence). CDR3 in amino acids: CSATASDRMDYGYTF. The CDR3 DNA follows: TGCAGTGCCACCGCTTCAGACAGGATGGACTATGGCTACACCTTC.

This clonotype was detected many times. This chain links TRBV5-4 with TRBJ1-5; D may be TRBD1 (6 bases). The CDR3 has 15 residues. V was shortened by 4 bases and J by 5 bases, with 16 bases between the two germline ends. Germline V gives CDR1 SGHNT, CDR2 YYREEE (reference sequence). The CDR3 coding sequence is TGTGCCAGCAGCGGAGCCCCAGGGGCCGATCAGCCCCAGCATTTT. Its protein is CASSGAPGADQPQHF.

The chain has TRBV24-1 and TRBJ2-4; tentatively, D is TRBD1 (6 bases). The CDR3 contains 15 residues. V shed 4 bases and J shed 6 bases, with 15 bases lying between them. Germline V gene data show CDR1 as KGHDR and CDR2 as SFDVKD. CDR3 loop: CATSDLQQGRNIQYF. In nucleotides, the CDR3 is TGTGCCACCAGTGACCTACAACAGGGCAGAAACATTCAGTACTTC.

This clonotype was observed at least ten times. In DNA, the CDR3 is TGTGCCAGCAGTTACGGACCGGACCTGATGTCCTACGAGCAGTACTTC. As protein: CASSYGPDLMSYEQYF. The gene calls are TRBV6-6 and TRBJ2-7, with D hard to call. The CDR3 covers 16 residues. Per the germline V gene, CDR1 is MNHNY and CDR2 is SVGAGI (reference sequence). The ends were cut back, 2 bases at V and 1 base at J, with 15 bases in the middle.

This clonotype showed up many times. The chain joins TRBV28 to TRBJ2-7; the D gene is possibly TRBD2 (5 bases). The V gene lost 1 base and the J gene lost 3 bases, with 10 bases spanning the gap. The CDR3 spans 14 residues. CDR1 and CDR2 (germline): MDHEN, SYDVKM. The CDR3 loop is CASSLLRVGYEQYF. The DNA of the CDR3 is TGTGCCAGCAGTTTATTGCGGGTGGGCTACGAGCAGTACTTC.

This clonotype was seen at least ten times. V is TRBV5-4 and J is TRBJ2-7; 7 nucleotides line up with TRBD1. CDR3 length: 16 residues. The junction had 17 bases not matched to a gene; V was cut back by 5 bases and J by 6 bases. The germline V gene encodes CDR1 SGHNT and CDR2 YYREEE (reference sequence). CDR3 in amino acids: CASSPLPGQQSVEQYF. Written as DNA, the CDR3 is TGTGCCAGCAGTCCTCTTCCGGGACAGCAAAGTGTCGAGCAGTACTTC. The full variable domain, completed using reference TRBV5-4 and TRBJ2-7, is ETGVTQSPTHLIKTRGQQVTLRCSSQSGHNTVSWYQQALGQGPQFIFQYYREEENGRGNFPPRFSGLQFPNYSSELNVNALELDDSALYLCASSPLPGQQSVEQYFGPGTRLTVT.

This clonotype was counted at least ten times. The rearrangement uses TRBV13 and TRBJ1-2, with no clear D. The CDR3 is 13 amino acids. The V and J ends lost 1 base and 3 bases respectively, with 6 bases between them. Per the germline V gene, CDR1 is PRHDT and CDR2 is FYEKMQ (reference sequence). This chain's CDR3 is CASSLEADYGYTF. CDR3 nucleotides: TGTGCCAGCAGCTTAGAGGCAGACTATGGCTACACCTTC.